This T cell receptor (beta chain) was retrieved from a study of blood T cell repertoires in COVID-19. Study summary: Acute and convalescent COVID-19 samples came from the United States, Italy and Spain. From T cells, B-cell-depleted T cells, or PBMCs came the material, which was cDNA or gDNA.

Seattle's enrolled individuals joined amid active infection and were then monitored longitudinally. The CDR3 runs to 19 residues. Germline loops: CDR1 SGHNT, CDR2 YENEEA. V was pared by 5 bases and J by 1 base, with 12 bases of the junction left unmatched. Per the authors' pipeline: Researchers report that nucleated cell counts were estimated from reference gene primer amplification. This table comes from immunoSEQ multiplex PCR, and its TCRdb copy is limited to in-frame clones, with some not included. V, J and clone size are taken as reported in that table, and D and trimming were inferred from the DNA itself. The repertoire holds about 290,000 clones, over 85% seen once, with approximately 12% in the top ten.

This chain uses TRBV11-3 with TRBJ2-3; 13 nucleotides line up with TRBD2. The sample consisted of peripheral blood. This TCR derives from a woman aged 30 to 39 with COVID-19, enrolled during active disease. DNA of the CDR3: TGTGCCAGCAGCCCCGAGACTAGCGGGGGGTATCTCGGCACAGATACGCAGTATTTT. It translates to CASSPETSGGYLGTDTQYF.